What follows are 2 T cell receptor beta chains derived from one specimen sequenced in a study of resident and recirculating memory T cells in vitiligo. Measured with immunoSEQ multiplex PCR; TCRdb has only the in-frame clones, and not every one. The profile shows 70,000 to 95,000 clones, about 90% of them singletons. The sequenced sample was blood. The receptors derive from a male donor with vitiligo.

This clone was recorded a few times. The V call is TRBV7-9, the J call TRBJ2-1, with D possibly TRBD1 on 6 matching bases. The CDR3 is made up of 13 amino acids. Germline V CDR1 and CDR2: SEHNR, FQNEAQ (reference sequence). Trimming pared 5 bases from V and 4 bases from J, leaving 9 bases between. CDR3 sequence (DNA): TGTGCCAGCAGCACGGGACAATACAATGAGCAGTTCTTC. This encodes CASSTGQYNEQFF.

This clone has a single count. The rearrangement uses TRBV27 and TRBJ2-7; D perhaps matches TRBD2 (6 bases). Trimming removed 5 bases from V and 2 bases from J, with 13 bases in between. Germline V gene sequence: CDR1 MNHEY, CDR2 SMNVEV (reference sequence). The CDR3 loop spans 14 amino acids. CDR3 protein: CASSRRGGTYEQYF. CDR3 nucleotides: TGTGCCAGCAGTCGTAGGGGAGGCACCTACGAGCAGTACTTC.